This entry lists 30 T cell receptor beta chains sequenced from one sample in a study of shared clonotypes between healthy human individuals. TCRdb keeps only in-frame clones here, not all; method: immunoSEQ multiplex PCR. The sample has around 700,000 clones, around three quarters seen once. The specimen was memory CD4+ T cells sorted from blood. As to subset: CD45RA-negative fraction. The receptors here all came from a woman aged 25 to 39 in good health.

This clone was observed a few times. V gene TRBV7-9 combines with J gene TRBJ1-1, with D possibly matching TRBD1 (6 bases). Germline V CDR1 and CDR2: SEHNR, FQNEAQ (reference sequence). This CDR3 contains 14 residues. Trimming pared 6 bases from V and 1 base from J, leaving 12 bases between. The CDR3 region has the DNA TGTGCCAGCAGTCAGGACAGAGCGAACACTGAAGCTTTCTTT. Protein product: CASSQDRANTEAFF. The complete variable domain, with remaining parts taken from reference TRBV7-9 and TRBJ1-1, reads DTGVSQNPRHKITKRGQNVTFRCDPISEHNRLYWYRQTLGQGPEFLTYFQNEAQLEKSRLLSDRFSAERPKGSFSTLEIQRTEQGDSAMYLCASSQDRANTEAFFGQGTRLTVV.

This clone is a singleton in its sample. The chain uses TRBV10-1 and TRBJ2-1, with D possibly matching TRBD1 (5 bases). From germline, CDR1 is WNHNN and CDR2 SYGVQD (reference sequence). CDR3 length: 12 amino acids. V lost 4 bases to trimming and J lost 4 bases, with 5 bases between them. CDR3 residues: CASSGQYNEQFF. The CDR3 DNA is TGCGCCAGCAGTGGACAGTACAATGAGCAGTTCTTC.

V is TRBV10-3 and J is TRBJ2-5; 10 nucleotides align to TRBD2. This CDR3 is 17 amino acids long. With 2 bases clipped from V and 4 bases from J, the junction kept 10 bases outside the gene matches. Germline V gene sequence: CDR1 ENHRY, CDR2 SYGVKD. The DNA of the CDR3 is TGTGCCATCAGTGAGACACCTAGCGGGAGCGGAAGAGAGACCCAGTACTTC. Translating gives CAISETPSGSGRETQYF.

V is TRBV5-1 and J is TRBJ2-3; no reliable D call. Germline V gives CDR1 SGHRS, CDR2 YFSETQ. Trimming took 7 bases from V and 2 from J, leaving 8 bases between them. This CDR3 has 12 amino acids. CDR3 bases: TGCGCCAGCGTCAGCTACACAGATACGCAGTATTTT. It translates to CASVSYTDTQYF.

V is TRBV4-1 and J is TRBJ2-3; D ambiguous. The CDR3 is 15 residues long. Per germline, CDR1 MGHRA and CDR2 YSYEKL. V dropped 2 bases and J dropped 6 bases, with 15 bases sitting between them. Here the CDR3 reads CASSQIMVASDTQYF. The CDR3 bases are TGCGCCAGCAGCCAAATCATGGTAGCTTCGGATACGCAGTATTTT.

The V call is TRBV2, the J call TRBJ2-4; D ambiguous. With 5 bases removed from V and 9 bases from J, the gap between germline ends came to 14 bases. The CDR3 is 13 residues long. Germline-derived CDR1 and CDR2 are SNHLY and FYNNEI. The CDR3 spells CASSKKFETIQYF. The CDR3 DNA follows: TGTGCCAGCAGTAAAAAATTTGAAACCATTCAGTACTTC.

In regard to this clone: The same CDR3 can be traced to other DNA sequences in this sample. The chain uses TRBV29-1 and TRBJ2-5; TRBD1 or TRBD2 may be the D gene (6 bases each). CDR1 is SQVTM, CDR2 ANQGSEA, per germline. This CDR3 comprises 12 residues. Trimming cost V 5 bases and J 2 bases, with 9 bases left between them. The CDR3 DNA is TGCAGCGTTAGAGGGGGGCAAGAGACCCAGTACTTC. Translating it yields CSVRGGQETQYF.

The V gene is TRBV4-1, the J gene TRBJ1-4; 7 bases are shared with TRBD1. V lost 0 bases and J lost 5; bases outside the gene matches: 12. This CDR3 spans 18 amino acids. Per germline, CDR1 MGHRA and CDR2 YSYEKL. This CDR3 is CASSQEGFRDRGNEKLFF. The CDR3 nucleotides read TGCGCCAGCAGCCAAGAAGGTTTCCGGGACAGAGGAAATGAAAAACTGTTTTTT.

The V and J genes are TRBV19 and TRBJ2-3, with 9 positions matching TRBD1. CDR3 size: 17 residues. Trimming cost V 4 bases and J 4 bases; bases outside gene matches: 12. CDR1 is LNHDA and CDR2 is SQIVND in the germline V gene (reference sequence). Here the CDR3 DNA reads TGTGCCAGTAGTACCGACAAGGACAGGGGATACCCAGATACGCAGTATTTT. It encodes CASSTDKDRGYPDTQYF.

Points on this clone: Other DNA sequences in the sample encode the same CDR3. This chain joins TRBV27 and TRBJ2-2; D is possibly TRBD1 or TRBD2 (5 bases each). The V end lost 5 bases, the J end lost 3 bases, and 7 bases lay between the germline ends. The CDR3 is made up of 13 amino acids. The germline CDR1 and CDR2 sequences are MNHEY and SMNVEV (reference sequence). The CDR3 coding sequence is TGTGCCAGCAGTCTGGGGGACACCGGGGAGCTGTTTTTT. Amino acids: CASSLGDTGELFF.

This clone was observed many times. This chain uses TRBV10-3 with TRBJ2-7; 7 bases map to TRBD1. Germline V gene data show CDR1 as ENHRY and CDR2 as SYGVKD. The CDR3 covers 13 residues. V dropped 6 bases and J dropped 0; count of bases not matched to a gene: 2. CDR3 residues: CAISGDSSYEQYF. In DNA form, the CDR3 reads TGTGCCATCAGCGGGGACAGCTCCTACGAGCAGTACTTC.

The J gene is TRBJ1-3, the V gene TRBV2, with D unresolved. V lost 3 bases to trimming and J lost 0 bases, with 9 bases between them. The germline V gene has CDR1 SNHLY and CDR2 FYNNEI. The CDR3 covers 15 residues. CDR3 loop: CASSDPGLSGNTIYF. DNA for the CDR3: TGTGCCAGCAGTGACCCGGGCCTCTCTGGAAACACCATATATTTT.

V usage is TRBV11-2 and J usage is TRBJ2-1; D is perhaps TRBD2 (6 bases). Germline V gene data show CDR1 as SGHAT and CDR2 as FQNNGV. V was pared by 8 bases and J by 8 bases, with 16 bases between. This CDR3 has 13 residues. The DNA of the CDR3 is TGTGCCAGCTCGGCGGCAGGGAGGTATGAGCAGTTCTTC. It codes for CASSAAGRYEQFF.

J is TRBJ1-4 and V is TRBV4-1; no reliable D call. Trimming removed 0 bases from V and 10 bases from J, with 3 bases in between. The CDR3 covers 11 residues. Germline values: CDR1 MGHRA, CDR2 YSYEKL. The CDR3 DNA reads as TGCGCCAGCAGCCAAGATGGAAAACTGTTTTTT. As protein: CASSQDGKLFF.

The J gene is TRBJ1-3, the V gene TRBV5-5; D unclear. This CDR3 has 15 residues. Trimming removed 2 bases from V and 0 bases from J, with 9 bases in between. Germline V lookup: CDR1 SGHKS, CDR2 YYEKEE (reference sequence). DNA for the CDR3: TGTGCCAGCAGCTTAAACAGCATCTCTGGAAACACCATATATTTT. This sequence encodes CASSLNSISGNTIYF.

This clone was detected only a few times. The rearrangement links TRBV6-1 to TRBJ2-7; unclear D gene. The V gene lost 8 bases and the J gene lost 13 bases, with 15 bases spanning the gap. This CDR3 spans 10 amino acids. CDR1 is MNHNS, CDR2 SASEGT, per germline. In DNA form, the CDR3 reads TGTGCCAGCGGCCGGGCCCTCTTTTACTTC. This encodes CASGRALFYF.

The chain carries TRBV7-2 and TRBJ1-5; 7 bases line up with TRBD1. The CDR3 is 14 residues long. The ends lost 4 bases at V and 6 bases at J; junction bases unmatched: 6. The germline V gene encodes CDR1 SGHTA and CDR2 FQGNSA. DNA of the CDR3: TGTGCCAGCAGCTCCCACAGGGGCGGTCAGCCCCAGCATTTT. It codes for CASSSHRGGQPQHF.

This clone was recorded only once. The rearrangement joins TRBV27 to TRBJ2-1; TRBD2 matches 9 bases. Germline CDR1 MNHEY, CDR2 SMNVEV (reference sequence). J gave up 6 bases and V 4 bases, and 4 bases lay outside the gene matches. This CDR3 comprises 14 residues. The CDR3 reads CASSSGLATNEQFF. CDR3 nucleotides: TGTGCCAGCAGTTCAGGACTAGCGACCAATGAGCAGTTCTTC.

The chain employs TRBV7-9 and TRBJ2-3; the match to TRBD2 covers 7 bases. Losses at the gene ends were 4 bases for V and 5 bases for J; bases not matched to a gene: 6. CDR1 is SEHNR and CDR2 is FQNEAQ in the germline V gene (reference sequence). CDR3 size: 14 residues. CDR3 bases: TGTGCCAGCAGCTCCGGACTAGGAGGAGATACGCAGTATTTT. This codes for CASSSGLGGDTQYF.

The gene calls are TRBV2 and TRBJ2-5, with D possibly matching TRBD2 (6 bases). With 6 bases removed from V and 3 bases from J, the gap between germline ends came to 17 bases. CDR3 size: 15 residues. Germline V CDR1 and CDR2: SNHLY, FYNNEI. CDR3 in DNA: TGTGCCAGCAGCGAGGGACTGCGACGAGAAGAGACCCAGTACTTC. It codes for CASSEGLRREETQYF.

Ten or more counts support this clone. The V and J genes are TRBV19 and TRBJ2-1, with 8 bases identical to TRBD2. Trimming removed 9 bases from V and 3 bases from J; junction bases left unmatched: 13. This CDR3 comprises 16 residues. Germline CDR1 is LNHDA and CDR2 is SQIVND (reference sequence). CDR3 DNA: TGTGCCAGCCATTCTGGGGCGGGAGGCCTCTACAATGAGCAGTTCTTC. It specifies CASHSGAGGLYNEQFF.

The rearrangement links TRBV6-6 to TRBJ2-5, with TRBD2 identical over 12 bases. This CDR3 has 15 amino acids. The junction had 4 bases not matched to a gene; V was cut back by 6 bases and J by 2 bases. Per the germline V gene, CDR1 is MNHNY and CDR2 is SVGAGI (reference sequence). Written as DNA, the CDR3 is TGTGCCAGCAGGAAAGGACTAGCGGGGCAAGAGACCCAGTACTTC. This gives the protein CASRKGLAGQETQYF.

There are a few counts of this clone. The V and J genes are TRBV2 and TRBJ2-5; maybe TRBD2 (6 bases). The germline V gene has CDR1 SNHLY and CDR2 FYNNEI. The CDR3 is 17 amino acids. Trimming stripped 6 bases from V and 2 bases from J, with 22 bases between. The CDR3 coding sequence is TGTGCCAGCAGGAAGGACGGTGCGGGAACCGGGCAAGAGACCCAGTACTTC. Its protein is CASRKDGAGTGQETQYF. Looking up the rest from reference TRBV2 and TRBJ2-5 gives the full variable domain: EPEVTQTPSHQVTQMGQEVILRCVPISNHLYFYWYRQILGQKVEFLVSFYNNEISEKSEIFDDQFSVERPDGSNFTLKIRSTKLEDSAMYFCASRKDGAGTGQETQYFGPGTRLLVL.

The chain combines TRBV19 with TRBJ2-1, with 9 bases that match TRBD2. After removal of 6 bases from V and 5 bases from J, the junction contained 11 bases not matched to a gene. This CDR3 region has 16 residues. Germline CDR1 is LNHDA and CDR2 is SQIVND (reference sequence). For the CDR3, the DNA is TGTGCCAGTAGGAGTGGGTTGACTAGCGGTCACAATGAGCAGTTCTTC. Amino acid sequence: CASRSGLTSGHNEQFF.

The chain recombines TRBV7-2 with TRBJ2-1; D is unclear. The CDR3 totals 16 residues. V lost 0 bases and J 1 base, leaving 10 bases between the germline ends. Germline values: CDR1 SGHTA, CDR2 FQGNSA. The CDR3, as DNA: TGTGCCAGCAGCTTAGCCTCTGGAGCGTCCTACAATGAGCAGTTCTTC. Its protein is CASSLASGASYNEQFF.

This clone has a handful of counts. For the CDR3, the DNA is TGTGCCAGCAGGAATAGTGCTGGGGCCAACGTCCTGACTTTC. Translated, it gives CASRNSAGANVLTF. The rearrangement links TRBV28 to TRBJ2-6; D remains ambiguous. Germline V gives CDR1 MDHEN, CDR2 SYDVKM. Trimming left V 6 bases short and J 2 bases short, with 8 bases between. CDR3 length: 14 amino acids.

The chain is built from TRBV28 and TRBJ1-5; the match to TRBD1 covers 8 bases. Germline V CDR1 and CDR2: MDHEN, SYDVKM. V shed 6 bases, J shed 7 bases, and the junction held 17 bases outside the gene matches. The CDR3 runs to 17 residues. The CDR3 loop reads CASRFVRDRNPLQPQHF. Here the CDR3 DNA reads TGTGCCAGCAGGTTCGTACGGGACAGGAATCCTCTCCAGCCCCAGCATTTT.

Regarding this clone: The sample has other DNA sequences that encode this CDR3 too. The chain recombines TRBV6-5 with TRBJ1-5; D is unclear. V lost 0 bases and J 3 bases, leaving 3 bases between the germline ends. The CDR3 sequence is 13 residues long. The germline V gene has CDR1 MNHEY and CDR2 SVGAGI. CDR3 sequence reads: CASSYSPNQPQHF. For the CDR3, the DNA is TGTGCCAGCAGTTACTCACCCAATCAGCCCCAGCATTTT.

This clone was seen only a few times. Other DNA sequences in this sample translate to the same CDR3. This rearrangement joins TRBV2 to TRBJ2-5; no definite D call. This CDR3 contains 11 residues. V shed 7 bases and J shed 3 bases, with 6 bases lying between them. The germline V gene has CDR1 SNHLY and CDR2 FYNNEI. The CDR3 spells CASTQEETQYF. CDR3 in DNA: TGTGCCAGCACTCAGGAAGAGACCCAGTACTTC.

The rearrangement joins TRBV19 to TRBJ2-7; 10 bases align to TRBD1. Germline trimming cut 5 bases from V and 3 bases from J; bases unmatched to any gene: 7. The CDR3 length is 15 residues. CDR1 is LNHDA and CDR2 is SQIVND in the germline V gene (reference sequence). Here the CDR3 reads CASSGQGVQVYEQYF. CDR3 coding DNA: TGTGCCAGTAGTGGACAGGGGGTCCAAGTCTACGAGCAGTACTTC.